Reported below is one T cell receptor beta chain. Antigen unknown. Germline CDR1 reads SQVTM; CDR2 reads ANQGSEA. There are 13 residues in the CDR3. J was trimmed by 0 bases and V by 8 bases; bases with no gene match: 3. This entry is derived from a study of breast tumors, draining lymph nodes, adjacent tissues. General observations from the study: Tumor T cell lymph node origin was a supported hypothesis, not proven.

TCRdb re-called the multiplex PCR reads with MiXCR, one entry per CDR3 protein. The sample holds tens of thousands of distinct CDR3 sequences, around 50% seen once. This TCR derives from a female donor with breast cancer. Some clones in this sample may be carry-over from other donors' samples. The J gene is TRBJ2-3, the V gene TRBV29-1; TRBD1 aligns across 9 bases. The sequenced sample consisted of breast tumor tissue. The CDR3 is CSFGTGSTDTQYF. The CDR3, as DNA: TGCAGCTTCGGGACAGGGAGCACAGATACGCAGTATTTT.